Presented here are 24 T cell receptor beta chains from one specimen sequenced in a study of blood T cell repertoires in COVID-19. Here immunoSEQ multiplex PCR was the method, and the copy in TCRdb shows in-frame clones only, minus some. The sample carries 200,000 or so clones, roughly 87% recorded once. The sample taken for sequencing was peripheral blood. These receptors all stem from a man in his forties with active or convalescent COVID-19.

The chain recombines TRBV5-1 with TRBJ1-4; no clear D gene. The CDR3 is made up of 15 amino acids. From germline, CDR1 is SGHRS and CDR2 YFSETQ. The V gene lost 5 bases and the J gene lost 0 bases, with 11 bases spanning the gap. The CDR3 is CASRSQEATNEKLFF. CDR3 bases: TGCGCCAGCAGGTCTCAGGAGGCAACTAATGAAAAACTGTTTTTT.

The chain employs TRBV5-6 and TRBJ1-6, with D unresolved. V shed 0 bases and J shed 4 bases, with 11 bases lying between them. Germline CDR1 is SGHDT and CDR2 is YYEEEE. This CDR3 comprises 16 residues. The CDR3 sequence: CASSLVSSDYNSPLHF. CDR3 DNA: TGTGCCAGCAGCTTGGTTAGCAGCGATTATAATTCACCCCTCCACTTT.

V is TRBV12-5 and J is TRBJ1-1; unclear D gene. CDR3 length: 14 amino acids. Trimming removed 3 bases at V and 4 bases at J, with 12 bases between. Germline CDR1 reads LGHNT; CDR2 reads FRNRAP. CDR3 DNA sequence: TGTGCTAGTGGTTTTTTAGCGGGTGCCACTGAAGCTTTCTTT. This codes for CASGFLAGATEAFF.

The chain has TRBV9 and TRBJ2-3; TRBD1 agrees at 9 bases. This CDR3 comprises 15 residues. Losses at the gene ends were 1 base for V and 5 bases for J; bases not matched to a gene: 5. Germline V CDR1 and CDR2: SGDLS, YYNGEE. The CDR3 DNA sequence: TGTGCCAGCAGCGTAAGACAGGGGGATAAAGATACGCAGTATTTT. Amino acid sequence: CASSVRQGDKDTQYF. The full variable domain, completed using reference TRBV9 and TRBJ2-3, is DSGVTQTPKHLITATGQRVTLRCSPRSGDLSVYWYQQSLDQGLQFLIQYYNGEERAKGNILERFSAQQFPDLHSELNLSSLELGDSALYFCASSVRQGDKDTQYFGPGTRLTVL.

The rearrangement links TRBV7-8 to TRBJ1-1, with D possibly matching TRBD1 (6 bases). The germline V gene has CDR1 SGHVS and CDR2 FQNEAQ. The CDR3 has 12 residues. Trimming removed 1 base at V and 9 bases at J, with 9 bases between. CDR3 protein: CASSLDGGKAFF. The CDR3, as DNA: TGTGCCAGCAGCTTAGATGGGGGCAAAGCTTTCTTT.

The chain links TRBV5-1 to TRBJ1-2, with a possible D match to TRBD1 (6 bases). The germline V and J ends were trimmed by 5 bases and 7 bases, with 12 bases remaining between them. The CDR3 extends over 12 amino acids. Germline V lookup: CDR1 SGHRS, CDR2 YFSETQ. The CDR3 sequence: CASSEQGIGYTF. The CDR3, as DNA: TGCGCCAGCAGTGAACAGGGAATTGGCTACACCTTC.

The chain employs TRBV6-5 and TRBJ1-4; no definite D call. The CDR3 runs to 16 residues. CDR1 MNHEY and CDR2 SVGAGI come from the germline V gene. V lost 2 bases and J lost 0, with 10 bases in between. The CDR3 here is CASSYEPAPTNEKLFF. The CDR3 DNA is TGTGCCAGCAGTTACGAGCCCGCCCCAACTAATGAAAAACTGTTTTTT.

The V gene is TRBV19, the J gene TRBJ2-2; weak D call: TRBD2 (5 bases). V was shortened by 3 bases and J by 6 bases, with 17 bases between the two germline ends. Germline V lookup: CDR1 LNHDA, CDR2 SQIVND (reference sequence). This CDR3 has 16 residues. CDR3 coding DNA: TGTGCCAGTAGTATCCCAGCCTCGGACGGGGCCGGGGAGCTGTTTTTT. This gives the protein CASSIPASDGAGELFF.

V gene TRBV29-1 combines with J gene TRBJ2-1, with 10 bases matching TRBD1. Germline-derived CDR1 and CDR2 are SQVTM and ANQGSEA. CDR3 length: 17 amino acids. Losses at the gene ends were 5 bases for V and 4 bases for J; bases not matched to a gene: 14. CDR3 sequence reads: CSVRTQGTGALYNEQFF. The CDR3 bases are TGCAGCGTTAGAACCCAAGGGACAGGGGCCCTTTACAATGAGCAGTTCTTC.

J is TRBJ2-5 and V is TRBV10-3; D might be TRBD1 (7 bases). Between the trimmed V and J ends, which lost 9 bases and 1 base, there was a span of 12 bases. The CDR3 extends over 13 amino acids. Germline V CDR1 and CDR2: ENHRY, SYGVKD. The chain's CDR3 is CAIAGQIQETQYF. CDR3 nucleotide sequence: TGTGCCATTGCGGGACAGATCCAAGAGACCCAGTACTTC.

V gene TRBV5-6 combines with J gene TRBJ1-6; 9 nucleotides agree with TRBD1. The V gene's germline CDR1 is SGHDT and CDR2 YYEEEE. V was pared by 4 bases and J by 8 bases, with 7 bases of the junction left unmatched. This CDR3 spans 15 amino acids. The CDR3: CASSPTGQGHSPLHF. CDR3 coding DNA: TGTGCCAGCAGCCCCACGGGACAGGGACATTCACCCCTCCACTTT.

This clone was detected only a few times. The gene calls are TRBV5-1 and TRBJ2-7, with TRBD1 matching over 8 bases. This CDR3 is 15 amino acids long. Germline trimming cut 4 bases from V and 6 bases from J; bases unmatched to any gene: 12. In germline, CDR1 is SGHRS, CDR2 YFSETQ. The CDR3 sequence: CASSLTPGGSVEQYF. In nucleotides, the CDR3 is TGCGCCAGCAGCCTAACGCCAGGGGGCTCAGTCGAGCAGTACTTC.

J is TRBJ2-1 and V is TRBV5-1; TRBD1 agrees at 7 bases. Germline V CDR1 and CDR2: SGHRS, YFSETQ. V was pared by 3 bases and J by 7 bases, with 10 bases of the junction left unmatched. The CDR3 spans 15 residues. The CDR3 region is CASSSSGTAGNEQFF. CDR3 DNA: TGCGCCAGCAGCTCCTCCGGGACAGCTGGAAATGAGCAGTTCTTC.

CDR3 sequence reads: CAWDYGTGVLTEAFF. The DNA for the CDR3 is TGTGCCTGGGATTACGGGACGGGAGTTCTCACTGAAGCTTTCTTT. This sequence joins TRBV30 and TRBJ1-1; possible D gene TRBD1, 5 bases. In germline, CDR1 is GTSNPN, CDR2 SVGIG (reference sequence). V lost 5 bases and J lost 4, with 20 bases in between. This CDR3 region has 15 residues.

The chain joins TRBV12-3 or TRBV12-4 to TRBJ1-2, with D tentatively TRBD1 (6 bases). V was clipped by 6 bases and J by 8 bases, with 13 bases between them. The CDR3 consists of 12 residues. CDR3 coding DNA: TGTGCCAGCAGGCAAAGGGGGGGAGGCTACACCTTC. This translates into CASRQRGGGYTF.

This clone appeared many times. J is TRBJ1-2 and V is TRBV5-1; D unresolved. Per the germline V gene, CDR1 is SGHRS and CDR2 is YFSETQ. Deletions cut 0 bases from V and 2 bases from J, with 14 bases between. The CDR3 loop spans 16 amino acids. The CDR3 nucleotides are TGCGCCAGCAGCTTGGTTCGAGGGCCGGGAAACTATGGCTACACCTTC. Translated, it gives CASSLVRGPGNYGYTF.

The chain combines TRBV2 with TRBJ1-5; tentative D call: TRBD1 (5 bases). Per the germline V gene, CDR1 is SNHLY and CDR2 is FYNNEI. This CDR3 contains 15 residues. Between the trimmed V and J ends, which lost 4 bases and 2 bases, there was a span of 12 bases. CDR3 DNA: TGTGCCAGCAGTGGCTGGGCAGGGCGCAATCAGCCCCAGCATTTT. This encodes CASSGWAGRNQPQHF.

The chain's CDR3 is CASTAGRGKEKLFF. In DNA, the CDR3 is TGTGCCAGCACCGCGGGACGGGGAAAGGAAAAACTGTTTTTT. V is TRBV7-2 and J is TRBJ1-4; a weak D match, TRBD1 (5 bases). Germline CDR1 is SGHTA and CDR2 is FQGNSA. The CDR3 sequence is 14 residues long. Trimming took off 7 bases at V and 8 bases at J, with 17 bases between the two ends. The variable domain in full, completed from reference TRBV7-2 and TRBJ1-4, reads GAGVSQSPSNKVTEKGKDVELRCDPISGHTALYWYRQSLGQGLEFLIYFQGNSAPDKSGLPSDRFSAERTGGSVSTLTIQRTQQEDSAVYLCASTAGRGKEKLFFGSGTQLSVL.

This clone was picked up a small number of times. This chain links TRBV27 with TRBJ2-7; D is perhaps TRBD2 (5 bases). The CDR3 totals 13 residues. V shed 4 bases and J shed 2 bases, with 9 bases lying between them. CDR1 is MNHEY, CDR2 SMNVEV, per germline (reference sequence). The CDR3 region has the DNA TGTGCCAGCAGTTCCCGGGAACCCTACGAGCAGTACTTC. Translation gives CASSSREPYEQYF.

Here the CDR3 reads CASSGTDRASYEQYF. CDR3 in DNA: TGTGCCAGCAGCGGGACGGACAGGGCCTCCTACGAGCAGTACTTC. The chain is built from TRBV5-5 and TRBJ2-7; 8 positions agree with TRBD1. Germline values: CDR1 SGHKS, CDR2 YYEKEE (reference sequence). The junction had 6 bases not matched to a gene; V was cut back by 4 bases and J by 0 bases. The CDR3 sequence is 15 residues long.

The chain is built from TRBV11-2 and TRBJ1-3; D remains unclear. The V gene lost 0 bases and the J gene lost 0 bases, with 9 bases spanning the gap. The CDR3 consists of 16 residues. Germline CDR1 is SGHAT and CDR2 is FQNNGV. DNA of the CDR3: TGTGCCAGCAGCTTAGATGGCTGGTTCTCTGGAAACACCATATATTTT. Encoded protein: CASSLDGWFSGNTIYF.

The table lists this clone with a count of one. The rearrangement links TRBV5-1 to TRBJ1-6; TRBD1 matches 10 bases. V dropped 3 bases and J dropped 5; count of bases not matched to a gene: 8. Germline loops: CDR1 SGHRS, CDR2 YFSETQ. The CDR3 is 17 amino acids. The CDR3 coding sequence is TGCGCCAGCAGCTGGGGTTTTGGGACAGGGGATAATTCACCCCTCCACTTT. It is translated as CASSWGFGTGDNSPLHF.

The chain links TRBV9 to TRBJ2-5, with 8 bases matching TRBD1. V was pared by 0 bases and J by 5 bases, with 6 bases of the junction left unmatched. CDR3 size: 15 residues. Germline V gene sequence: CDR1 SGDLS, CDR2 YYNGEE. CDR3 DNA sequence: TGTGCCAGCAGCGTAGGGACAGGGACAGTTGAGACCCAGTACTTC. Protein product: CASSVGTGTVETQYF.

In this sample, this clone turned up a few times. The CDR3 nucleotides read TGTGCCTGGAGTGTGCGGCCAGGGGTATCCCCCTATGGCTACACCTTC. Amino acid sequence: CAWSVRPGVSPYGYTF. V gene TRBV30 combines with J gene TRBJ1-2, with D possibly TRBD1 on 6 matching bases. Germline V gives CDR1 GTSNPN, CDR2 SVGIG (reference sequence). The CDR3 length is 16 residues. Trimming removed 0 bases from V and 4 bases from J, with 18 bases in between.